The text below deals with one TCR beta chain. This CDR3 region has 17 residues. V lost 8 bases and J lost 0; bases outside the gene matches: 6. Germline V gives CDR1 LGHDT, CDR2 YNNKEL (reference sequence). Generated by immunoSEQ multiplex PCR, the TCRdb table keeps only in-frame clones and is missing some. The sample contains about 58,000 clones, over 70% of which appear only once. This sample was taken from a study of blood T cell repertoires in COVID-19. The sequence derives from a human donor in a cohort sampled during active COVID-19. This chain connects TRBV3-1 (or the pseudogene TRBV3-2) to TRBJ2-2, with 13 nucleotides matching TRBD2. Sequencing used peripheral blood. The CDR3 DNA reads as TGTGCCAGCGAGGTACTAGCGGGGGGGCCGAACACCGGGGAGCTGTTTTTT. Amino acid sequence: CASEVLAGGPNTGELFF.